This T cell receptor (beta chain) was captured by sequencing in a study of OX40 agonist ivuxolimab in advanced cancers. About the research overall: Dose-escalation patients had hepatocellular carcinoma, melanoma, renal cell or head and neck cancer. Study outcomes and limitations: Expanded peripheral T cells had an undetermined antigen specificity. At doses 0.1 to 3.0 mg/kg, CD4+ and CD8+ clones expanded. CD8+ T cells showed, on average, more clonal expansion than CD4+ cells.

Assay used: immunoSEQ multiplex PCR; TCRdb lists only in-frame clones, some missing. The profile shows about 79,000 clones, about 85% of them singletons. Details on this clone: The antigen remains undetermined.

Germline CDR1 reads WSHSY; CDR2 reads SAAADI. V lost 4 bases to trimming and J lost 0 bases, with 16 bases between them. The CDR3 is 16 residues long. The V and J genes are TRBV10-2 and TRBJ2-7; D unresolved. This TCR was sampled from an adult with an advanced solid tumor such as melanoma, head and neck, liver or kidney cancer. The starting material was CD4+ or CD8+ T cells sorted from blood, obtained in a trial of the OX40 agonist ivuxolimab. CDR3: CASSALVARNSYEQYF. Written as DNA, the CDR3 is TGCGCCAGCAGTGCTTTGGTCGCGCGCAACTCCTACGAGCAGTACTTC.